The text below deals with one T cell receptor beta chain. Germline V gives CDR1 MDHEN, CDR2 SYDVKM. The V segment lost 8 bases and the J segment 5 bases; nucleotides outside the gene matches: 6. This CDR3 spans 13 amino acids. The data were obtained in a study of radiotherapy plus CTLA-4 blockade in lung cancer. This table comes from immunoSEQ multiplex PCR, and its TCRdb copy is limited to in-frame clones, with some not included. The table shows 90,000 to 100,000 clones, with approximately 72% occurring only once. This specimen was peripheral blood, taken from a patient treated with radiotherapy plus ipilimumab. This chain uses TRBV28 with TRBJ1-2; TRBD1 aligns across 9 bases. The sequence came from a human donor with non-small cell lung cancer who had a partial response to radiotherapy plus ipilimumab. Some clones in this sample may be carry-over from other donors' samples. The DNA of the CDR3 is TGTGCCAGCGAGACAGGGGGTGCTTATGGCTACACCTTC. It yields the protein CASETGGAYGYTF.